Following are 5 T cell receptor beta chains from one sample sequenced in a study of T cell changes during pregnancy in multiple sclerosis. Clones were sequenced by immunoSEQ multiplex PCR, and TCRdb holds only the in-frame ones, with some missing. Of approximately 90,000 clones listed, roughly 91% are singletons. Sequencing was performed on peripheral blood, taken after pregnancy. Receptors originate from a female donor in good health, enrolled as a control in a pregnancy study.

The chain recombines TRBV6-1 with TRBJ2-1; 7 bases match TRBD1. Germline CDR1 reads MNHNS; CDR2 reads SASEGT. This CDR3 has 15 amino acids. V lost 6 bases and J lost 4; bases outside the gene matches: 9. CDR3 in DNA: TGTGCCAGCAGGATTACAGGGGATTATTACAATGAGCAGTTCTTC. Translated: CASRITGDYYNEQFF.

As to this clone: The junction departs from the called germline gene at one end, perhaps through a read error. The V and J genes are TRBV11-2 and TRBJ1-1; D gene unclear. CDR1 and CDR2 from the germline V gene are SGHAT and FQNNGV. The CDR3 extends over 14 amino acids. The CDR3 coding sequence is TGTGCCAGCAGCTTAATCCGGGTGAATACTGAAGCTTTCTTT. This encodes CASSLIRVNTEAFF.

The chain combines TRBV4-2 with TRBJ2-1, with TRBD1 matching 9 bases. This CDR3 comprises 16 residues. With 0 bases clipped from V and 8 bases from J, the junction kept 8 bases outside the gene matches. In germline, CDR1 is LGHNA, CDR2 YNFKEQ. CDR3: CASSQDQTGGFYEQFF. Here the CDR3 DNA reads TGTGCCAGCAGCCAAGATCAAACAGGGGGCTTTTATGAGCAGTTCTTC.

The V call is TRBV7-6, the J call TRBJ1-2, with 10 nucleotides matching TRBD1. Germline V gene lookup returns CDR1 SGHVS and CDR2 FNYEAQ. This CDR3 region has 14 residues. J lost 7 bases, V lost 3 bases, and 5 bases had no gene match. CDR3 nucleotides: TGTGCCAGCAGCTTCGGGGACAGGGGCGGTGGCTACACCTTC. Its translation: CASSFGDRGGGYTF.

V gene TRBV5-4 combines with J gene TRBJ2-1; TRBD1 matches 8 bases. CDR3 length: 15 residues. Germline CDR1 reads SGHNT; CDR2 reads YYREEE (reference sequence). The V and J ends lost 2 bases and 6 bases, in that order; junction bases with no gene match: 7. DNA of the CDR3: TGTGCCAGCAGCTTAGGACAGGGAATGGGCAATGAGCAGTTCTTC. Translation: CASSLGQGMGNEQFF.